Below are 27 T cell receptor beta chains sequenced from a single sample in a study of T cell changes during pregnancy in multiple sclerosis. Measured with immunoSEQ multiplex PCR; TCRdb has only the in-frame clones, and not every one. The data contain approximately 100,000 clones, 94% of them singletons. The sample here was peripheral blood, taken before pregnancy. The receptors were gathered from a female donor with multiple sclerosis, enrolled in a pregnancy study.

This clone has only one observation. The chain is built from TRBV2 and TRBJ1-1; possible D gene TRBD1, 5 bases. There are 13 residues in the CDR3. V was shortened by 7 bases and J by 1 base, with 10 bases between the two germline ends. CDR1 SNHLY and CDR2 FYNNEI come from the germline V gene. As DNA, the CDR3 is TGTGCCAGCACCGGGAGGGGGAACACTGAAGCTTTCTTT. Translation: CASTGRGNTEAFF.

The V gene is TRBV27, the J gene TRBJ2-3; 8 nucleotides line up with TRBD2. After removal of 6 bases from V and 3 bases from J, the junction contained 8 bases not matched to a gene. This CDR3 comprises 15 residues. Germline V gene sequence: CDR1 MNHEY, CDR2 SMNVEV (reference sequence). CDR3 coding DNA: TGTGCCAGCAGCCCTTCGGGACTAGAGACAGATACGCAGTATTTT. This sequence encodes CASSPSGLETDTQYF.

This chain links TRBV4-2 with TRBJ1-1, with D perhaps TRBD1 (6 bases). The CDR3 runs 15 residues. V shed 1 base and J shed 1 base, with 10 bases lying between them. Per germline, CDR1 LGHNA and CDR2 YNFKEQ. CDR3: CASSQGTVSNTEAFF. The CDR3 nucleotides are TGTGCCAGCAGCCAAGGGACAGTATCGAACACTGAAGCTTTCTTT.

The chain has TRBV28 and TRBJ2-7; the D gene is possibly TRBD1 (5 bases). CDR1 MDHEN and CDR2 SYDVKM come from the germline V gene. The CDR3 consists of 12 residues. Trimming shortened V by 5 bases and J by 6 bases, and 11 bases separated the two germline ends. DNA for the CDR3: TGTGCCAGCAGTCTGCAGGGCCTCGAGCAGTACTTC. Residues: CASSLQGLEQYF.

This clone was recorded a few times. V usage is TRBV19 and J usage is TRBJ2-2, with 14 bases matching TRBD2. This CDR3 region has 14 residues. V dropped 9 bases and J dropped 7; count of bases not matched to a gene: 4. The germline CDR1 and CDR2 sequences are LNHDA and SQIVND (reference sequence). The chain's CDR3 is CARGLAGAGGELFF. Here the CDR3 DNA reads TGTGCCAGGGGACTAGCGGGAGCCGGCGGGGAGCTGTTTTTT.

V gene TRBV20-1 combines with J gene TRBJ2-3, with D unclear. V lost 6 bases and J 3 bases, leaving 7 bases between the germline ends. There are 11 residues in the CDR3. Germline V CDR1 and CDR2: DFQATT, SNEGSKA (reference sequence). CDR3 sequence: CSAQKTDTQYF. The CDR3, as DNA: TGCAGTGCGCAGAAAACAGATACGCAGTATTTT.

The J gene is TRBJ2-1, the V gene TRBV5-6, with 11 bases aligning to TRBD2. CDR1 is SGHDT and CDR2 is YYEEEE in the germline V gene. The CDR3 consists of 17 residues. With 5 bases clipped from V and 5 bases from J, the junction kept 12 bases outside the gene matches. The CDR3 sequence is CASRTTSGDYINNEQFF. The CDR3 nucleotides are TGTGCCAGCAGGACGACTAGCGGGGATTATATTAACAATGAGCAGTTCTTC.

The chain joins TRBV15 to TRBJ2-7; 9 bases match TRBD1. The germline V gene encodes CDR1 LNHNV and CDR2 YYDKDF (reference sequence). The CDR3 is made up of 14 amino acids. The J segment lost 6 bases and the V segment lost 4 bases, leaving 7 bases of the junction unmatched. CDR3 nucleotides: TGTGCCACCAGCATCGACAGGGGGGGGTCCGAGCAGTACTTC. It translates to CATSIDRGGSEQYF. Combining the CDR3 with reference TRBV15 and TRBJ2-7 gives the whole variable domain DAMVIQNPRYQVTQFGKPVTLSCSQTLNHNVMYWYQQKSSQAPKLLFHYYDKDFNNEADTPDNFQSRRPNTSFCFLDIRSPGLGDTAMYLCATSIDRGGSEQYFGPGTRLTVT.

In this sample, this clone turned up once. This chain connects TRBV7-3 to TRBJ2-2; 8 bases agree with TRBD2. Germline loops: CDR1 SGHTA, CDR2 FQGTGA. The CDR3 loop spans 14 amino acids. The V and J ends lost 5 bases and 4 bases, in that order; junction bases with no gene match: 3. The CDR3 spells CASSRGGGTGELFF. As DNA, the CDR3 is TGTGCCAGCAGCCGGGGGGGCGGCACCGGGGAGCTGTTTTTT.

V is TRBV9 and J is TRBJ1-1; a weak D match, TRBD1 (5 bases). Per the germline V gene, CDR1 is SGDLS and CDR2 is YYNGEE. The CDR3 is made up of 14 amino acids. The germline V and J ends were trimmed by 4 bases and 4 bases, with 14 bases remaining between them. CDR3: CASSLTAGGTEAFF. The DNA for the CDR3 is TGTGCCAGCAGCCTTACTGCGGGGGGCACTGAAGCTTTCTTT.

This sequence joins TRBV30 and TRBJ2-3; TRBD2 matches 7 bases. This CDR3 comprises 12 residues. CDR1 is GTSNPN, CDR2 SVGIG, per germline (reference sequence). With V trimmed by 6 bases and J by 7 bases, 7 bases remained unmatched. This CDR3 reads CACHRGLHTQYF. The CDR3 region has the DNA TGTGCCTGTCATCGGGGACTACATACGCAGTATTTT.

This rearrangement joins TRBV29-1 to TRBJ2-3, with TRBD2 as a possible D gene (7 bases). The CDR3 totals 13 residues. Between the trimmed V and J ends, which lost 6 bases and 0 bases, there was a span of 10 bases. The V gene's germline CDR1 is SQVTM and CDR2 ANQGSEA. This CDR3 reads CSVGGGSTDTQYF. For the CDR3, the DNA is TGCAGCGTGGGGGGGGGCAGCACAGATACGCAGTATTTT.

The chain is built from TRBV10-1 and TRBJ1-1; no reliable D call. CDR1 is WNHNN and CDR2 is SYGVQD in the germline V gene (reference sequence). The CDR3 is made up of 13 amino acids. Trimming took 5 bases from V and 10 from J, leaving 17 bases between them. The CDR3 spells CASSRSSFTTAFF. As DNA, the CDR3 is TGCGCCAGCAGTAGGAGTTCGTTTACGACAGCTTTCTTT.

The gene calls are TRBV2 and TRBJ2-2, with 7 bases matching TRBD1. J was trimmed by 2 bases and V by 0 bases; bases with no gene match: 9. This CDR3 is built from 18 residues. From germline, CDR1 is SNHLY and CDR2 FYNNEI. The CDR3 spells CASSEAPPGQTNTGELFF. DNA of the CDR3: TGTGCCAGCAGTGAAGCGCCTCCGGGACAGACAAACACCGGGGAGCTGTTTTTT.

CDR3 loop: CASRMTSGPYEQYF. CDR3 in DNA: TGTGCCAGTAGGATGACTAGCGGGCCCTACGAGCAGTACTTC. J is TRBJ2-7 and V is TRBV19; 10 bases line up with TRBD2. The CDR3 is 14 amino acids. Trimming cost V 6 bases and J 2 bases; bases outside gene matches: 4. The germline gives CDR1 LNHDA, CDR2 SQIVND (reference sequence).

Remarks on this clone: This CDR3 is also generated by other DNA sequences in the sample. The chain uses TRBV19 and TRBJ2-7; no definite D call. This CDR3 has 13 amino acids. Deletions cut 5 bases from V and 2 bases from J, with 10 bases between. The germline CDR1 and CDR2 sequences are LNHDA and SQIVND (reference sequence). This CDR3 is CASSFGEAYEQYF. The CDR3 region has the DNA TGTGCCAGTAGTTTCGGAGAGGCCTACGAGCAGTACTTC.

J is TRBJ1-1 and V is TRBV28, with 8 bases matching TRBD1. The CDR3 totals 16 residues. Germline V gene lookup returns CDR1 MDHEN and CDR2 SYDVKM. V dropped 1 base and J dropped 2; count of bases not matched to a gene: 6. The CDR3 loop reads CASSLSGTGDNTEAFF. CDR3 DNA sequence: TGTGCCAGCAGTTTATCCGGGACAGGAGATAACACTGAAGCTTTCTTT.

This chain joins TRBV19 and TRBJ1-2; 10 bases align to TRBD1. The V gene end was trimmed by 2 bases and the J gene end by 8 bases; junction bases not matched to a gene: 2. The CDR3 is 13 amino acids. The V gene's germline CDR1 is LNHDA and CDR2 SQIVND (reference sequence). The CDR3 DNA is TGTGCCAGTAGTATACGGACAGGGGGAGGCTACACCTTC. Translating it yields CASSIRTGGGYTF.

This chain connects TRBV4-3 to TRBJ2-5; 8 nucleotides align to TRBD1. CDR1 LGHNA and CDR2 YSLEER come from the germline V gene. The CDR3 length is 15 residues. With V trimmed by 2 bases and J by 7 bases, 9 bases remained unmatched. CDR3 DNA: TGCGCCAGCAGCCAATCGAGGGACAGGCGGGGGACCCAGTACTTC. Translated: CASSQSRDRRGTQYF.

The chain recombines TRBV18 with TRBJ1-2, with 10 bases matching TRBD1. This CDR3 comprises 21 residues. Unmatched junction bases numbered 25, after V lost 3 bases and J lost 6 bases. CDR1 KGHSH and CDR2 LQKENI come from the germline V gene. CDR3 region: CASSPNYQVRISGGQGNGYTF. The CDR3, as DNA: TGTGCCAGCTCACCCAACTACCAAGTTCGTATAAGCGGGGGACAGGGGAATGGCTACACCTTC.

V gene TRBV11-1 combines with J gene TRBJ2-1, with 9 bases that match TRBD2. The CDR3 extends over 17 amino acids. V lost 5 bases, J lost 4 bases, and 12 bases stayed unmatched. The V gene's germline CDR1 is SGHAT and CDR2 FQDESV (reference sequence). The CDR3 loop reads CASSRGVGAGGYNEQFF. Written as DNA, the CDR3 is TGTGCCAGCAGCAGGGGGGTAGGAGCGGGAGGATACAATGAGCAGTTCTTC.

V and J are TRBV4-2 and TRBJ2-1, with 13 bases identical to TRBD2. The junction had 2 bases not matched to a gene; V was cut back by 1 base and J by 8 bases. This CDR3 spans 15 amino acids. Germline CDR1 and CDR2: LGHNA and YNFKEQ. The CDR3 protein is CASSQVGLAGDEQFF. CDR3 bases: TGTGCCAGCAGCCAAGTTGGACTAGCGGGAGATGAGCAGTTCTTC.

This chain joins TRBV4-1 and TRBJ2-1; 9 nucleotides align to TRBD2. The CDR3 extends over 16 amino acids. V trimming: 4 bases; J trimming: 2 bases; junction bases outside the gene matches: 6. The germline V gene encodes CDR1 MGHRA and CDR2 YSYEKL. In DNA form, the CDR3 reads TGCGCCAGCAGCCCCAGAGCGGGAGGTCCCTACAATGAGCAGTTCTTC. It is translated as CASSPRAGGPYNEQFF.

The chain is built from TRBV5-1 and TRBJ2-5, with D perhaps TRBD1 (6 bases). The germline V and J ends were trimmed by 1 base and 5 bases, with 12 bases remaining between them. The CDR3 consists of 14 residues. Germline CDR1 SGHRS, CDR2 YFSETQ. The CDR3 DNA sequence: TGCGCCAGCAGCTTGTCCCGACAGGAGGAGACCCAGTACTTC. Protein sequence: CASSLSRQEETQYF. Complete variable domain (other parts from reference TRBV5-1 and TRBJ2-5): KAGVTQTPRYLIKTRGQQVTLSCSPISGHRSVSWYQQTPGQGLQFLFEYFSETQRNKGNFPGRFSGRQFSNSRSEMNVSTLELGDSALYLCASSLSRQEETQYFGPGTRLLVL.

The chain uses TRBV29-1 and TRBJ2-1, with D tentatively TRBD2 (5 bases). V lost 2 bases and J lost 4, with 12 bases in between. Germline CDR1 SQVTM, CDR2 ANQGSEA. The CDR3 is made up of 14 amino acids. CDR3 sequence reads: CSVEQVARYNEQFF. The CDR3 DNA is TGCAGCGTTGAACAGGTAGCGAGATACAATGAGCAGTTCTTC.

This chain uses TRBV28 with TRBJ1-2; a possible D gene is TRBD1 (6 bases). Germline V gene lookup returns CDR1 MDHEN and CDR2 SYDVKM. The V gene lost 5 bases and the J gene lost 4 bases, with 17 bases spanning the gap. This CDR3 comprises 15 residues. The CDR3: CASSTGTRDAYGYTF. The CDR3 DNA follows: TGTGCCAGCAGTACTGGGACACGGGATGCCTATGGCTACACCTTC.

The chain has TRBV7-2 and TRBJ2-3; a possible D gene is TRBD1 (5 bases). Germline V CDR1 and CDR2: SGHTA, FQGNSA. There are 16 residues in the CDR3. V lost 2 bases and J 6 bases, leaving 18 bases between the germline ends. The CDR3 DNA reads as TGTGCCAGCAGCTTAAGCAGGGCTTCAGGAAGGGATACGCAGTATTTT. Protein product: CASSLSRASGRDTQYF. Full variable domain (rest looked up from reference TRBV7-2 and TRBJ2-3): GAGVSQSPSNKVTEKGKDVELRCDPISGHTALYWYRQSLGQGLEFLIYFQGNSAPDKSGLPSDRFSAERTGGSVSTLTIQRTQQEDSAVYLCASSLSRASGRDTQYFGPGTRLTVL.